This T cell receptor beta chain was identified in a study of OX40 agonist ivuxolimab in advanced cancers. Background on the study: Patients took ivuxolimab, an agonistic anti-OX40 (CD134) antibody. The dose-escalation cohort was around 83% male, with a mean age of around 60 years, ranging about 23 to 90.

On this clone: Its antigen remains unidentified.

Assay: immunoSEQ multiplex PCR; the TCRdb copy retains only in-frame clones and omits some. Of roughly 66,000 clones listed, 80% are singletons. Study observations and caveats: CD4+ T cells averaged fewer expanded clones than CD8+ T cells. The study observed clonal expansion of CD4+ and CD8+ blood T cells by week 6 at 0.1 to 3.0 mg/kg.

This TCR derives from an adult with an advanced solid tumor such as melanoma, head and neck, liver or kidney cancer. The specimen comprised CD4+ or CD8+ T cells sorted from blood, sampled in a trial of the OX40 agonist ivuxolimab.

CDR3 protein: CASSTGQGFSQNEQFF. The CDR3 DNA reads as TGCGCCAGCAGCACGGGACAGGGGTTTTCTCAGAATGAGCAGTTCTTC. V and J are TRBV5-1 and TRBJ2-1, with 10 bases fitting TRBD1. Germline CDR1 reads SGHRS; CDR2 reads YFSETQ. With V trimmed by 4 bases and J by 7 bases, 11 bases remained unmatched. The CDR3 loop spans 16 amino acids.